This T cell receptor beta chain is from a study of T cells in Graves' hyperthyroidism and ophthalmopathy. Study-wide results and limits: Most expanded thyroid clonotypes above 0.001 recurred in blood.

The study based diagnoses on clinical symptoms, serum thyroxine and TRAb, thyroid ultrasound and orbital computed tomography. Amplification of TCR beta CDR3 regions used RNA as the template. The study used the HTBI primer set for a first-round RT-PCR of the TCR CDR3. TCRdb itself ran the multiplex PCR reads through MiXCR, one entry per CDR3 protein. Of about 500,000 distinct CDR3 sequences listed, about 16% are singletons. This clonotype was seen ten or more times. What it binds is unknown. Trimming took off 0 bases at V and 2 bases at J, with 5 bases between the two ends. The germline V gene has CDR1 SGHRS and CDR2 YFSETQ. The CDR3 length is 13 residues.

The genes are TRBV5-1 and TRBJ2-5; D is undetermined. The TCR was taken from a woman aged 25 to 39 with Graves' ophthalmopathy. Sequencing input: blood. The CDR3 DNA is TGCGCCAGCAGCTTGGCGGAACAAGAGACCCAGTACTTC. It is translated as CASSLAEQETQYF.